Included here is one TCR beta chain sequence, with context. Per the study methods: Estimation of nucleated cell counts was performed using reference gene primer amplification. Repertoires were generated with immunoSEQ multiplex PCR, while TCRdb's copy carries only in-frame clones and drops some. V, J and clone size derive from that table, while D and trimming were established from the DNA sequence. The sample includes about 240,000 clones, about 83% of them seen just once. The data were obtained in a study of blood T cell repertoires in COVID-19. Background on the study: Sites across the United States, Italy and Spain contributed samples from acute and convalescent COVID-19. In each case, the material was cDNA or gDNA derived from T cells, B-cell-depleted T cells, or PBMCs.

The CDR3 is made up of 17 amino acids. V was pared by 3 bases and J by 7 bases, with 13 bases of the junction left unmatched. Germline CDR1 MDHEN, CDR2 SYDVKM. Sample: peripheral blood. The chain joins TRBV28 to TRBJ2-2, with TRBD1 matching over 8 bases. This clonotype was sampled from a human donor in a cohort sampled during active COVID-19. CDR3 sequence: CASSFAPPDRGNGELFF. CDR3 coding DNA: TGTGCCAGCAGTTTCGCCCCTCCCGACAGGGGAAACGGGGAGCTGTTTTTT.